This T cell receptor beta chain appears in the sequencing data of a study of CXCR3-negative and CXCR3-positive naive CD8 T cells. Study background: With about 1.5 +/- 0.3 million reads per library, the TRB reads numbered about 150 million in total. Study observations and caveats: Memory, not naive, CXCR3-negative and CXCR3-positive cells differed in TRBV-TRBJ usage.

Germline V CDR1 and CDR2: MDHEN, SYDVKM. There are 11 residues in the CDR3. With 300,000 cells each, the CD8+ T cell subsets were individually sorted in triplicate. Naive CD8+ T cells were CD45RO-CCR7+CD27+CD95-. Comments on this clonotype: Its antigen is undetermined.

UMI-tagged TRB cDNA libraries were built via 5' RACE. TCRdb re-called the 5' RACE reads; every CDR3 protein appears as one record, without DNA. Recorded here are about 53,000 distinct CDR3 sequences; the top ten clones represent approximately 0.43%. This chain connects TRBV28 to TRBJ2-2. The sequence was obtained from a human donor in good health. Some clones in this sample may be carry-over from other donors' samples. Sequencing was done on a sample of naive CXCR3- CD8+ T cells from blood. Subset here: CD45RO-CCR7+CD27+CD95- naive CD8+ T cells lacking CXCR3 (TNR3-). CDR3 sequence reads: CASTETGELFF.